Listed below are T cell receptor beta chains from one sample, sequenced in a study of blood T cells in healthy people across ages. In TCRdb, the 5' RACE reads were re-called with MiXCR into one record per CDR3 protein. Of hundreds of thousands of distinct CDR3 sequences in the sample, 45% to 50% are singletons; the top ten hold around a third. The sample was blood. The receptors come from an older woman in good health. CDR3s leave out the opening cysteine and the closing phenylalanine or tryptophan. Clone sizes are given selectively: once, few, many, or a class where the clone is expanded.

j_call,clone_size,v_call,cdr3_aa
TRBJ2-1,few,TRBV7-9,ASSSPGLAGYNEQF
TRBJ1-1,-,TRBV2,ASSFSGNRGNTEAF
TRBJ2-6,many,TRBV7-2,ASSTTGGTGANVLT
TRBJ1-6,-,TRBV7-3,ASSLGGPRDSPLH
TRBJ2-6,few,TRBV5-8,ASTRRSAGANVLT
TRBJ2-1,few,TRBV5-1,ASSLWGDRNNEQF
TRBJ1-2,-,TRBV7-9,ASSPRDRVVYGYT
TRBJ2-7,few,TRBV2,ASRALLKGRGPEQY
TRBJ2-7,few,TRBV14,ASSPGTSGSMSYEQY
-,-,TRBV7-2,ASSLAGTAPYEQY
TRBJ2-7,-,TRBV7-3,ASSPGGRAYEQY
TRBJ2-1,-,TRBV28,ASYLSGSSYNEQF
TRBJ2-7,-,TRBV10-3,AISSGIGGSYEQY
TRBJ2-5,once,TRBV20-1,SARAGLAGDEQY
TRBJ2-4,-,TRBV5-1,ASSVGQRDIQY
-,-,TRBV5-6,ASSIGTKYNEQY
TRBJ2-7,once,TRBV9,ASSANPGTGGSYEQY
TRBJ1-1,-,TRBV5-1,ASSSQGKGTEAF
TRBJ2-1,-,TRBV4-3,ASSQALDNEQF
TRBJ2-3,-,TRBV29-1,SVLRVDTDTQY
TRBJ1-4,-,TRBV5-1,ASSLGGDNEKLF
TRBJ1-2,few,TRBV4-3,ASSQETGLGYT
TRBJ2-7,-,TRBV7-9,ASSLDGTWTREQY
TRBJ2-3,-,TRBV6-4,ASSFTETGTQY
TRBJ2-5,few,TRBV20-1,SATHGSRNQETQY
TRBJ2-7,-,TRBV7-2,ASSYGDRVSEQY
-,-,TRBV27,ASGVRPSYNEQY
TRBJ2-7,once,TRBV6-2/TRBV6-3,ASSYRGRNYEQY